This T cell receptor beta chain was recorded in a study of Ad26.COV2.S vaccination and SARS-CoV-2 variants. Points from the study as a whole: Vaccine recipients showed a spike-specific TCR breadth that was higher than in placebo recipients. Substantial response breadth was reportedly seen for spike-specific CD8+ and CD4+ T cells after vaccination.

The assay was immunoSEQ multiplex PCR, and TCRdb's table has in-frame clones only and misses some. The table lists some 410,000 clones, 92% of them singletons, with about 1.7% in the top ten. This CDR3 spans 15 amino acids. The treatment: roughly 20 received Ad26.COV2.S at low or high dose, single or two shots; five or six received placebo; per-sample allocation not given. Specimen acquisition occurred on day 63 following the initial vaccine or placebo injection. At a Boston site, the person donating was an adult of 18-55 years. An Ad26 vector that expressed Wuhan-strain SARS-CoV-2 spike constituted the vaccine. As regards this clone: Its antigen is unidentified.

The receptor comes from a person between 18 and 65 years old who received the Ad26.COV2.S COVID-19 vaccine or a placebo. This sequence joins TRBV21-1 and TRBJ2-7; the table assigns TRBD2, which was not confirmed against the DNA. TRBV21-1 has pseudogene status. The sequences come from peripheral blood, collected in a trial of Ad26.COV2.S vaccine versus placebo. CDR3 bases: TGTGCCAGCATGGGCAGGAAGGGAGAGGGCTACGAGCAGTACTTC. Its translation is CASMGRKGEGYEQYF.